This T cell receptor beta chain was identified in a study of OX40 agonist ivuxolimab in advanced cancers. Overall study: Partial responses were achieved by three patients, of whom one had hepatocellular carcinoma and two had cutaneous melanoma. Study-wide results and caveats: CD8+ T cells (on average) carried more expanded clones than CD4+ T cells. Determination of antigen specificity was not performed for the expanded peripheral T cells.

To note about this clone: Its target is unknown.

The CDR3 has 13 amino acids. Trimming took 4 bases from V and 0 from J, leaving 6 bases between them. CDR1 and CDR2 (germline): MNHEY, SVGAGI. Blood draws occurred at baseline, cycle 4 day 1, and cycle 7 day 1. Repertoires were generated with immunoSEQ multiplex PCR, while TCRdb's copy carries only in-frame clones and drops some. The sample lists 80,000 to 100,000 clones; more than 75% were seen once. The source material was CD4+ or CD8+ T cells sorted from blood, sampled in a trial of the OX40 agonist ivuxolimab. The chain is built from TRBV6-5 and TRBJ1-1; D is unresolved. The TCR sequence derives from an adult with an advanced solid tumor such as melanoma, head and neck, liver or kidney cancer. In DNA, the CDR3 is TGTGCCAGCAGTTTAATCGTGAACACTGAAGCTTTCTTT. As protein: CASSLIVNTEAFF.